Each of the 8 T cell receptor beta chains below was sequenced from the same sample in a study of vaccination and CD4 T cells after COVID-19. Treatment noted: roughly ten-day PBMC culture with coronavirus spike peptide pools or control peptides (ViraFEST assay). Sequencing of the DNA from cultured CD4+ T cells was carried out with the Oncomine TCR Beta short-read assay. Using its own MiXCR run on the PCR reads, TCRdb lists one record per CDR3 protein. This table holds 12,000 or so distinct CDR3 sequences, roughly two fifths found once. For these receptors, no antigen is known. The material sequenced was CD4+ T cells from blood, cultured in vitro. The receptors originated from a human donor who had recovered from COVID-19.

A few counts support this clonotype. DNA of the CDR3: TGTGCCAGCAGTAAGGACTACCCTAGCACAGATACGCAGTATTTT. The encoded protein is CASSKDYPSTDTQYF. The rearrangement links TRBV2 to TRBJ2-3, with a possible D match to TRBD2 (6 bases). The germline V and J ends were trimmed by 5 bases and 0 bases, with 12 bases remaining between them. CDR1 is SNHLY, CDR2 FYNNEI, per germline. The length of the CDR3 is 15 residues.

The table lists this clonotype with a few counts. This chain joins TRBV30 and TRBJ1-6; no clear D gene. Germline-derived CDR1 and CDR2 are GTSNPN and SVGIG (reference sequence). The CDR3 totals 14 residues. Trimming cost V 2 bases and J 7 bases, with 12 bases left between them. The CDR3 reads CAWSLSGWNSPLHF. CDR3 bases: TGTGCCTGGAGTTTATCGGGGTGGAATTCACCCCTCCACTTT.

The genes are TRBV27 and TRBJ1-6; maybe TRBD1 (5 bases). Germline-derived CDR1 and CDR2 are MNHEY and SMNVEV (reference sequence). The CDR3 has 16 residues. Trimming pared 3 bases from V and 1 base from J, leaving 10 bases between. Here the CDR3 reads CASSFGGGSYNSPLHF. The CDR3 nucleotides are TGTGCCAGCAGTTTCGGGGGAGGATCCTATAATTCACCCCTCCACTTT.

The rearrangement links TRBV30 to TRBJ2-1, with 9 nucleotides matching TRBD2. The CDR3 is 14 residues long. Germline trimming cut 5 bases from V and 4 bases from J; bases unmatched to any gene: 6. Germline V CDR1 and CDR2: GTSNPN, SVGIG (reference sequence). The CDR3 spells CAWGGGASYNEQFF. CDR3 in DNA: TGTGCCTGGGGCGGGGGGGCGTCGTACAATGAGCAGTTCTTC.

The gene calls are TRBV2 and TRBJ1-5; TRBD1 aligns across 9 bases. V gave up 5 bases and J gave up 6 bases; unmatched junction bases: 8. Germline CDR1 is SNHLY and CDR2 is FYNNEI. CDR3 length: 15 amino acids. CDR3 residues: CASSPRQGVGQPQHF. The CDR3 DNA reads TGTGCCAGCAGTCCCCGACAGGGGGTTGGTCAGCCCCAGCATTTT.

A few counts support this clonotype. This chain uses TRBV19 with TRBJ1-1; D may be TRBD1 (6 bases). This CDR3 is built from 14 residues. Germline V gene sequence: CDR1 LNHDA, CDR2 SQIVND (reference sequence). V lost 7 bases and J 1 base, leaving 13 bases between the germline ends. The CDR3 DNA follows: TGTGCCAGTACCGTTGGGGGCCCGAACACTGAAGCTTTCTTT. Translated, it gives CASTVGGPNTEAFF.

Here the CDR3 DNA reads TGTGCCAGCAGTGAAGCGGGGGGGGGAAACACCATATATTTT. Translated: CASSEAGGGNTIYF. The chain has TRBV2 and TRBJ1-3; possibly TRBD1 for D (5 bases). Trimming took off 0 bases at V and 4 bases at J, with 7 bases between the two ends. The CDR3 has 14 residues. CDR1 is SNHLY and CDR2 is FYNNEI in the germline V gene.

This chain joins TRBV12-3 or TRBV12-4 and TRBJ1-1; possible D gene TRBD1, 5 bases. The V gene lost 3 bases and the J gene lost 1 base, with 12 bases spanning the gap. The CDR3 is made up of 15 amino acids. In DNA, the CDR3 is TGTGCCAGCAGTTTCTGGAACAGGCCGAACACTGAAGCTTTCTTT. This gives the protein CASSFWNRPNTEAFF.